Listed below are T cell receptor beta chains from one sample, sequenced in a study of blood T cell repertoires in COVID-19. Here immunoSEQ multiplex PCR was the method, and the copy in TCRdb shows in-frame clones only, minus some. This table holds about 64,000 clones, 80% to 95% found once. The sequenced material came from peripheral blood. The receptors derive from a woman older than 75 with active COVID-19. The CDR3 runs from the conserved cysteine through the conserved F or W. The order of the fields is D gene, V gene, J gene, clone size, CDR3 DNA, CDR3 protein. The D gene is left open where the match is weak. The size entry is marked missing in some rows and otherwise reads once, few, many or a size class.

-	TRBV7-2	TRBJ1-1	-	TGTGCCAGCAGCTCAGAACAGAGAGAAGCTTTCTTT	CASSSEQREAFF
-	TRBV27	TRBJ2-3	-	TGTGCCAGCAGTTTGGATCTCAGGGCTAGCACAGATACGCAGTATTTT	CASSLDLRASTDTQYF
-	TRBV11-2	TRBJ2-3	-	TGTGCCAGCAGTCGACAGGTATCAGATACGCAGTATTTT	CASSRQVSDTQYF
TRBD1	TRBV5-1	TRBJ1-2	few	TGCGCCAGCAGCCCGACAGGGAGAAACTATGGCTACACCTTC	CASSPTGRNYGYTF
-	TRBV7-9	TRBJ2-5	-	TGTGCCAGCAGCTCTTGGACCTCGCAGGGAGAGACCCAGTACTTC	CASSSWTSQGETQYF
-	TRBV10-3	TRBJ2-3	-	TGTGCCATCAGTGACCTAGATACGCAGTATTTT	CAISDLDTQYF
TRBD1	TRBV3-1/TRBV3-2	TRBJ2-7	once	TGTGCCAGCAGTCTCAGACAGGGGGCCCGACAGGGGACCTACGAGCAGTACTTC	CASSLRQGARQGTYEQYF
TRBD2	TRBV19	TRBJ2-4	-	TGTGCCAGTAGTATAGTTGGCGGGGGGGGAACCAAAAACATTCAGTACTTC	CASSIVGGGGTKNIQYF
-	TRBV6-5	TRBJ2-3	-	TGTGCCAGCAGGGGCCCCGGCACAGATACGCAGTATTTT	CASRGPGTDTQYF
-	TRBV7-8	TRBJ1-1	-	TGTGCCAGCAGCTTAGCGCGGGGATCCGTCACTGAAGCTTTCTTT	CASSLARGSVTEAFF
TRBD1	TRBV5-1	TRBJ1-1	-	TGCGCCAGCAGCCGAGGACAGGGGAACACTGAAGCTTTCTTT	CASSRGQGNTEAFF
TRBD2	TRBV4-2	TRBJ2-3	once	TGTGCCAGCAAACGGGAGGGAACGGATACGCAGTATTTT	CASKREGTDTQYF
-	TRBV28	TRBJ1-5	-	TGTGCCAGCATCACGGGTAATCAGCCCCAGCATTTT	CASITGNQPQHF
-	TRBV19	TRBJ1-1	-	TGTGCCAGTAGTCCCCCCGCGGGAGGAGCTTTCTTT	CASSPPAGGAFF
TRBD1	TRBV4-1	TRBJ1-2	-	TGCGCCAGCAGCCAAGATCAGGGGGCCCTCTATGGCTACACCTTC	CASSQDQGALYGYTF
TRBD2	TRBV6-6	TRBJ2-7	medium-sized	TGTGCCAGCAGTTATTCGGGGGGGAACGAGCAGTACTTC	CASSYSGGNEQYF
-	TRBV10-3	TRBJ2-1	-	TGTGCCATCAGTGAGTATAGTACGCAACAGGGCGCCTACAATGAGCAGTTCTTC	CAISEYSTQQGAYNEQFF
TRBD1	TRBV30	TRBJ1-3	-	TGTGCCCTAAGATCACAGGGGGACTCTGGAAACACCATATATTTT	CALRSQGDSGNTIYF
TRBD1	TRBV5-6	TRBJ1-2	-	TGTGCCAGCAGCAGACAGGGACGGTCTGGCTACACCTTC	CASSRQGRSGYTF
-	TRBV5-4	TRBJ2-2	-	TGTGCCAGCAGCTTGGTTCTAGCCGGGGAGCTGTTTTTT	CASSLVLAGELFF
-	TRBV5-1	TRBJ2-1	-	TGCGCCAGCAGCTTTAGCGATCGGGTGAATGAGCAGTTCTTC	CASSFSDRVNEQFF
-	TRBV6-5	TRBJ1-6	-	TGTGCCAGCAGTTACAAGCCTAGCTCCTATAATTCACCCCTCCACTTT	CASSYKPSSYNSPLHF
-	TRBV4-2	TRBJ1-1	-	TGTGCCAGCAGCCAATCTCCCGGGAACACTGAAGCTTTCTTT	CASSQSPGNTEAFF
-	TRBV21-1	TRBJ2-1	-	TGTGCCAGCAGCAAAGTGTCGGGCAGGACACAGACTAGAGGTCGGGGGGAGCAGTTCTTC	CASSKVSGRTQTRGRGEQFF
TRBD1	TRBV28	TRBJ2-3	-	TGTGCCAGCAGTTACGACAGGGTAGCAGATACGCAGTATTTT	CASSYDRVADTQYF
-	TRBV6-6	TRBJ1-1	-	TGTGCCAGCAGTCGGAGGGAGTTTGGAGCTTTCTTT	CASSRREFGAFF
-	TRBV4-1	TRBJ1-5	once	TGCGCCAGCAGCCAATACTCCGGGTCTTTGTCCATCGGCAATCAGCCCCAGCATTTT	CASSQYSGSLSIGNQPQHF
-	TRBV5-5	TRBJ1-6	-	TGTGCCAGCAGCCGAAGAGGGGGATATAATTCACCCCTCCACTTT	CASSRRGGYNSPLHF
-	TRBV27	TRBJ2-5	once	TGTGCCAGCAGCCGGACGCGGGGACAAGAGACCCAGTACTTC	CASSRTRGQETQYF
-	TRBV6-6	TRBJ1-2	-	TGTGCCAGCAGTTACCCCAGGGCTCTCCCCTACACCTTC	CASSYPRALPYTF
-	TRBV3-1/TRBV3-2	TRBJ2-3	-	TGTGCCAGCAGCCAAGATGAGTCGGGGGGCCTGGCGGTGGATACGCAGTATTTT	CASSQDESGGLAVDTQYF
TRBD2	TRBV5-4	TRBJ2-1	-	TGTGCCAGCAGCCTAAGCGGGAGCTCCTACAATGAGCAGTTCTTC	CASSLSGSSYNEQFF
TRBD2	TRBV29-1	TRBJ2-3	-	TGCAGCGTTAACAAACGATCCGGGACTAGCGGGGGGGAGGATACGCAGTATTTT	CSVNKRSGTSGGEDTQYF
-	TRBV9	TRBJ2-1	-	TGTGCCAGCACCCGAATCGGGGGGCAAAGCTCCTACAATGAGCAGTTCTTC	CASTRIGGQSSYNEQFF
TRBD1	TRBV10-3	TRBJ1-2	-	TGTGCCATCAGTGATTTGCAGGGGGCCTATGGCTACACCTTC	CAISDLQGAYGYTF
TRBD1	TRBV18	TRBJ2-2	-	TGTGCCAGCTCACCACAAGGACAGGGTGACACCGGGGAGCTGTTTTTT	CASSPQGQGDTGELFF
-	TRBV7-9	TRBJ1-2	-	TGTGCCAGCAGCTTAGACCGGGGGTGGGACTATGGCTACACCTTC	CASSLDRGWDYGYTF
TRBD2	TRBV7-8	TRBJ2-1	once	TGTGCCAGCAGCCAAATTAATCCTGGGACTAGACGGGATGAGCAGTTCTTC	CASSQINPGTRRDEQFF
TRBD1	TRBV3-1/TRBV3-2	TRBJ1-2	-	TGTGCCAGCAGCCAAGATTTGGAGGGGGCGGACTATGGCTACACCTTC	CASSQDLEGADYGYTF
-	TRBV12-2	TRBJ2-3	-	TGTGCAAGTCGCTTAGTCGGGGGGGGCTTGTCGCCCGCAGATACGCAGTATTTT	CASRLVGGGLSPADTQYF
TRBD2	TRBV19	TRBJ2-1	-	TGTGCCAGTAGTATACAATCGGGCGGGAGGTGGGAGCAGTTCTTC	CASSIQSGGRWEQFF